Given below is one T cell receptor beta chain in context. Its antigen is not identified. The data stem from a study of OX40 agonist ivuxolimab in advanced cancers. Study at large: The diagnoses of dose-escalation patients were hepatocellular carcinoma, melanoma, renal cell or head and neck cancer. Under the entry rules, prior anti-PD-1, anti-PD-L1 or anti-CTLA-4 therapy was allowed, and roughly 39% had some. Study-wide points: The study found that CD8+ T cells averaged more expanded clones than CD4+. Clonal expansion was seen in CD4+ and CD8+ blood T cells by week 6 at 0.1 to 3.0 mg/kg.

Measured with immunoSEQ multiplex PCR; TCRdb has only the in-frame clones, and not every one. The table lists tens of thousands of clones, 85% to 90% of them singletons. CDR1 and CDR2 (germline): MNHNY, SVGAGI (reference sequence). The CDR3 runs to 13 residues. Trimming cost V 5 bases and J 7 bases; bases outside gene matches: 4. The TCR originated in an adult with an advanced solid tumor such as melanoma, head and neck, liver or kidney cancer. The input for sequencing was CD4+ or CD8+ T cells sorted from blood, taken in a trial of the OX40 agonist ivuxolimab. This rearrangement joins TRBV6-6 to TRBJ2-5, with TRBD2 matching over 10 bases. CDR3 residues: CASSPLAGGTQYF. The CDR3 DNA reads TGTGCCAGCAGTCCGTTAGCGGGAGGGACCCAGTACTTC.